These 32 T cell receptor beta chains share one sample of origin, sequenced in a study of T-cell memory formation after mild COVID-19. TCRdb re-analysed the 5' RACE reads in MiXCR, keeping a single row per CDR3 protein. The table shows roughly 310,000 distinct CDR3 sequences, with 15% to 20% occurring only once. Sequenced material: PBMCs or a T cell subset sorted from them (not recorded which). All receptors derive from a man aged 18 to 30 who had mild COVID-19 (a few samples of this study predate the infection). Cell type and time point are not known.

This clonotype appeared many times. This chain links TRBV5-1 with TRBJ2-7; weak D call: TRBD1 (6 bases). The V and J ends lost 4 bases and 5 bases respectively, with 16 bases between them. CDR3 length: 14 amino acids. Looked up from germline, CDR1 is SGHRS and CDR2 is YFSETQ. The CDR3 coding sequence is TGCGCCAGCAGCAGCGACAGGCCTGGCGACGAGCAGTACGTC. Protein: CASSSDRPGDEQYV.

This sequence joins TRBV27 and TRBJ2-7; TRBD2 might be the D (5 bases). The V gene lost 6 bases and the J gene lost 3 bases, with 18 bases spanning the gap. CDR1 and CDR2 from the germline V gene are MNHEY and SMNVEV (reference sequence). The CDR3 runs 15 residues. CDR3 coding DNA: TGTGCCAGCAGCTTAGGCCCTGCGGGCCTCTACGAGCAGTACGTC. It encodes CASSLGPAGLYEQYV.

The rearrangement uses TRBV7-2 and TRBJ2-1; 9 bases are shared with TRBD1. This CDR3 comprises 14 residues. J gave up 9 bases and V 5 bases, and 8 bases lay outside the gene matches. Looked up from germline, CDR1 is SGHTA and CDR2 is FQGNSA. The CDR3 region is CASSVGQGRGEQFF. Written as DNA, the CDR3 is TGTGCCAGCAGCGTCGGACAGGGGCGAGGTGAGCAGTTCTTC. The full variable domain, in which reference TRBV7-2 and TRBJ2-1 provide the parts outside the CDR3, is GAGVSQSPSNKVTEKGKDVELRCDPISGHTALYWYRQSLGQGLEFLIYFQGNSAPDKSGLPSDRFSAERTGGSVSTLTIQRTQQEDSAVYLCASSVGQGRGEQFFGPGTRLTVL.

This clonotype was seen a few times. The CDR3: CAIATSGGPDTQYF. In nucleotides, the CDR3 is TGTGCCATCGCTACTAGCGGGGGGCCAGATACGCAGTATTTT. This chain joins TRBV10-3 and TRBJ2-3; TRBD2 aligns across 12 bases. V gave up 8 bases and J gave up 4 bases; unmatched junction bases: 4. This CDR3 region has 14 residues. From germline, CDR1 is ENHRY and CDR2 SYGVKD.

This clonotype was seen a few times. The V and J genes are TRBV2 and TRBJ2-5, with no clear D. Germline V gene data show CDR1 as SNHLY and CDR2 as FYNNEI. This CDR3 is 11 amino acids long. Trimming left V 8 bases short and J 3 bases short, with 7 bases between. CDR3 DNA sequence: TGTGCCAGCCGACCAGAAGAGACCCAGTACTTC. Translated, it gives CASRPEETQYF.

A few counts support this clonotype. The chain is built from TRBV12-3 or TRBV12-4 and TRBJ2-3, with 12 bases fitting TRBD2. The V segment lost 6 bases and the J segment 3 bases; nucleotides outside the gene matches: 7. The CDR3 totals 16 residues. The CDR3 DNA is TGTGCCAGCAGGATAAGACTAGCGGGGGCAACAGATACGCAGTATTTT. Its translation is CASRIRLAGATDTQYF.

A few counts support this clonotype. CDR3 protein: CSVARGVSSYNEQFF. CDR3 in DNA: TGCAGCGTTGCCCGGGGGGTGAGCTCCTACAATGAGCAGTTCTTC. V gene TRBV29-1 combines with J gene TRBJ2-1; 7 bases line up with TRBD2. This CDR3 is built from 15 residues. V dropped 4 bases and J dropped 0; count of bases not matched to a gene: 6. CDR1 is SQVTM, CDR2 ANQGSEA, per germline.

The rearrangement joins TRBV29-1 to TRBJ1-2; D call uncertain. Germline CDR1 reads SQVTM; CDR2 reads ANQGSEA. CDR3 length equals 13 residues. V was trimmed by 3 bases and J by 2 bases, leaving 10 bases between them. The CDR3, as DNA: TGCAGCGTTGAGGCGAGCAGCAACTATGGCTACACCTTC. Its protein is CSVEASSNYGYTF.

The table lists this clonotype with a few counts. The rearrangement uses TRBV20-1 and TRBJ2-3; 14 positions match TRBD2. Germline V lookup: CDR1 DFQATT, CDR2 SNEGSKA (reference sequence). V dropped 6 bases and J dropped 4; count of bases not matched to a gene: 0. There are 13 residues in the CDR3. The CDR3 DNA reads TGCAGTGCGGGACTAGCGGGGGCAGATACGCAGTATTTT. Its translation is CSAGLAGADTQYF.

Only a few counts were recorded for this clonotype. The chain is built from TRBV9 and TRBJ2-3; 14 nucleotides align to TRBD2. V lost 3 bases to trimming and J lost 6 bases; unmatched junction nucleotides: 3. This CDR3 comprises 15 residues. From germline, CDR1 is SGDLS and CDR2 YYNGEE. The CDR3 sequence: CASSGTSGGMDTQYF. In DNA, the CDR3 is TGTGCCAGCAGCGGGACTAGCGGGGGGATGGATACGCAGTATTTT.

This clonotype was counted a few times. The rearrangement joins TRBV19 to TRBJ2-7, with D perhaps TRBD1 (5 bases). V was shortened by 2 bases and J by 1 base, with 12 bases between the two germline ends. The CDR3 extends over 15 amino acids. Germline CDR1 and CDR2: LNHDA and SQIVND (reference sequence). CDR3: CASSIFGGASYEQYF. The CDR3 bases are TGTGCCAGTAGTATATTCGGTGGGGCTTCCTACGAGCAGTACTTC.

The CDR3 bases are TGTGCCAGCAGCTTCGGACTAGCGTCTACAGATACGCAGTATTTT. Its protein is CASSFGLASTDTQYF. The rearrangement links TRBV9 to TRBJ2-3, with 9 positions matching TRBD2. V was pared by 4 bases and J by 3 bases, with 6 bases of the junction left unmatched. The CDR3 runs to 15 residues. The V gene's germline CDR1 is SGDLS and CDR2 YYNGEE.

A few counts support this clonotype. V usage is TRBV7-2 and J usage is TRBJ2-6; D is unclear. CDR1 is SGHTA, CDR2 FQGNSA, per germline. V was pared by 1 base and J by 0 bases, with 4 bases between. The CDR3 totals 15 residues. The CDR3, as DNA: TGTGCCAGCAGCTTAGGGGACTCTGGGGCCAACGTCCTGACTTTC. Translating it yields CASSLGDSGANVLTF.

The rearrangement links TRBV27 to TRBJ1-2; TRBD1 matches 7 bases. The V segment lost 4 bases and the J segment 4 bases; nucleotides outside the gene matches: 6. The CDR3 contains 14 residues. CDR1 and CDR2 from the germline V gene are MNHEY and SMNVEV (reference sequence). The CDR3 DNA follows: TGTGCCAGCAGTTACAGGGGAGGGGCCTATGGCTACACCTTC. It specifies CASSYRGGAYGYTF.

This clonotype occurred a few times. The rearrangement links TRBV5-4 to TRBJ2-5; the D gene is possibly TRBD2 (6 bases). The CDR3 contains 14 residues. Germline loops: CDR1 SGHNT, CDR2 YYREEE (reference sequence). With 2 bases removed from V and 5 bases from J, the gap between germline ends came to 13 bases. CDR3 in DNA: TGTGCCAGCAGCTTTCGGGGGACCAGGGAGACCCAGTACTTC. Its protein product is CASSFRGTRETQYF. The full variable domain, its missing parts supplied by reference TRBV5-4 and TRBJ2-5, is ETGVTQSPTHLIKTRGQQVTLRCSSQSGHNTVSWYQQALGQGPQFIFQYYREEENGRGNFPPRFSGLQFPNYSSELNVNALELDDSALYLCASSFRGTRETQYFGPGTRLLVL.

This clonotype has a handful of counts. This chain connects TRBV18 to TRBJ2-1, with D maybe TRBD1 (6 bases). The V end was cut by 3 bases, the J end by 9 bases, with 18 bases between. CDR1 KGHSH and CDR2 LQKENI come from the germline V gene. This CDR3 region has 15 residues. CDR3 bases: TGTGCCAGCTCACCGCGACAGGTTCGGGCAAGTGAGCAGTTCTTC. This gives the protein CASSPRQVRASEQFF. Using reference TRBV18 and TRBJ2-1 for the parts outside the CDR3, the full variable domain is NAGVMQNPRHLVRRRGQEARLRCSPMKGHSHVYWYRQLPEEGLKFMVYLQKENIIDESGMPKERFSAEFPKEGPSILRIQQVVRGDSAAYFCASSPRQVRASEQFFGPGTRLTVL.

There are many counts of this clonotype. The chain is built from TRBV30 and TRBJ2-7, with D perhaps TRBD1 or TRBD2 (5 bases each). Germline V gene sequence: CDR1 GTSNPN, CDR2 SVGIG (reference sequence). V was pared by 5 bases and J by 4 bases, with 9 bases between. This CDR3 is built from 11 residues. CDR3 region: CAWGDLYEQYF. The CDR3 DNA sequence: TGTGCCTGGGGGGACCTTTACGAGCAGTACTTC.

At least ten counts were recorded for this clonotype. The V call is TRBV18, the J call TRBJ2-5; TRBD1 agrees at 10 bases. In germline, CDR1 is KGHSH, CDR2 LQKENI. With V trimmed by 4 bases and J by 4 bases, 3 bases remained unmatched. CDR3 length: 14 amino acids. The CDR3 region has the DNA TGTGCCAGCTCACTTCGACAGGGGGCAGAGACCCAGTACTTC. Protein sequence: CASSLRQGAETQYF.

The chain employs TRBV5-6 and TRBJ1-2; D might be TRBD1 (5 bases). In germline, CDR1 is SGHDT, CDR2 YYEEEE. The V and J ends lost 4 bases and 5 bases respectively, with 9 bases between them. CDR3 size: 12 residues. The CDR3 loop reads CASSGGGYGYTF. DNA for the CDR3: TGTGCCAGCAGCGGGGGTGGATATGGCTACACCTTC.

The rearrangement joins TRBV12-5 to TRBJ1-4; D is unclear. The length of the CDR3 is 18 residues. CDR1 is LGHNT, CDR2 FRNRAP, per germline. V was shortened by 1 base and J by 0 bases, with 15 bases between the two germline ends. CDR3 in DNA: TGTGCTAGTGGTTTGGACCGGGTACAGCATGCAACTAATGAAAAACTGTTTTTT. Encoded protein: CASGLDRVQHATNEKLFF.

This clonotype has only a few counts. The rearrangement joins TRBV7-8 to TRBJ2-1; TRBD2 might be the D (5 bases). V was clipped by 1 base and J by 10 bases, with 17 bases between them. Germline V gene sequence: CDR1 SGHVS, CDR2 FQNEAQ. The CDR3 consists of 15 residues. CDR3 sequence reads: CASSLVPDSVGEQFF. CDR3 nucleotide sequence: TGTGCCAGCAGCTTAGTCCCGGACTCGGTCGGGGAGCAGTTCTTC.

The CDR3 DNA follows: TGTGCCAGCAGTTTTCAAGGGCCGGCAAATTCACCCCTCCACTTT. It codes for CASSFQGPANSPLHF. This chain connects TRBV12-3 or TRBV12-4 to TRBJ1-6; no definite D call. Trimming shortened V by 3 bases and J by 7 bases, and 13 bases separated the two germline ends. This CDR3 region has 15 residues.

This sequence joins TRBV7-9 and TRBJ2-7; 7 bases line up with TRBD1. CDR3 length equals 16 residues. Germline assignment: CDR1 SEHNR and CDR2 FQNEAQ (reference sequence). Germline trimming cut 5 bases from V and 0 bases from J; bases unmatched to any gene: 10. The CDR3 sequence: CASSPQDRLSSYEQYV. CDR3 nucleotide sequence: TGTGCCAGCAGCCCACAGGACAGGCTTAGCTCCTACGAGCAGTACGTC.

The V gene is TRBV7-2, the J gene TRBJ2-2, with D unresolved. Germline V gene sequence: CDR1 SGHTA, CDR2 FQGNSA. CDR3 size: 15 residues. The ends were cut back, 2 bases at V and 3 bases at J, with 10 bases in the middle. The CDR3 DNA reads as TGTGCCAGCAGCTTACCCCCTTCTCACACCGGGGAGCTGTTTTTT. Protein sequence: CASSLPPSHTGELFF.

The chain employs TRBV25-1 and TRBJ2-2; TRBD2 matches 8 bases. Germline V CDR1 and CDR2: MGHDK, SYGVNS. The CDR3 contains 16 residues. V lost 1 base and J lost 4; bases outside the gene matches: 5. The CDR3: CASSEWNGGGTGELFF. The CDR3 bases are TGTGCCAGCAGTGAATGGAACGGGGGGGGCACCGGGGAGCTGTTTTTT.

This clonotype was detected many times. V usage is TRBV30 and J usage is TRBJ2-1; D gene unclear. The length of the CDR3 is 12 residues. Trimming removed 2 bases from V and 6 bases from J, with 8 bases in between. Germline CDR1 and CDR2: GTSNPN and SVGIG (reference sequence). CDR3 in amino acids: CAWSRQVNEQFF. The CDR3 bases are TGTGCCTGGAGTAGGCAGGTCAATGAGCAGTTCTTC.

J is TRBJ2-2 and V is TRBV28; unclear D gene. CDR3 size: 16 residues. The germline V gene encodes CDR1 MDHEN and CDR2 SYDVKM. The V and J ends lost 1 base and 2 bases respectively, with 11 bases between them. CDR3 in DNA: TGTGCCAGCAGTTTATCCCAGGCCCTTAACACCGGGGAGCTGTTTTTT. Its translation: CASSLSQALNTGELFF.

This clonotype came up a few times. The CDR3 region is CASSSVRDRVWGPYGYTF. CDR3 in DNA: TGCGCCAGCAGCTCCGTACGAGACAGGGTTTGGGGGCCCTATGGCTACACCTTC. The rearrangement links TRBV5-1 to TRBJ1-2; 7 positions agree with TRBD1. Germline V CDR1 and CDR2: SGHRS, YFSETQ. Trimming at V came to 3 bases and at J to 4 bases, leaving 18 bases not matched to a gene. The CDR3 sequence is 18 residues long.

This CDR3 reads CASSPGGGGTGANVLTF. CDR3 coding DNA: TGTGCCAGCAGCCCAGGGGGAGGGGGAACTGGGGCCAACGTCCTGACTTTC. This rearrangement joins TRBV7-3 to TRBJ2-6; D possibly uses TRBD1 or TRBD2 (7 bases each). The CDR3 sequence is 17 residues long. The V gene's germline CDR1 is SGHTA and CDR2 FQGTGA. V lost 5 bases to trimming and J lost 2 bases, with 16 bases between them.

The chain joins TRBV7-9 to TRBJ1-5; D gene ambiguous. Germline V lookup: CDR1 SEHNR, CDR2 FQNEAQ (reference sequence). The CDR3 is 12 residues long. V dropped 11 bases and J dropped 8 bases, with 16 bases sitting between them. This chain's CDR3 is CACAAGSEPQHF. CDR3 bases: TGTGCCTGTGCCGCGGGGAGTGAGCCCCAGCATTTT.

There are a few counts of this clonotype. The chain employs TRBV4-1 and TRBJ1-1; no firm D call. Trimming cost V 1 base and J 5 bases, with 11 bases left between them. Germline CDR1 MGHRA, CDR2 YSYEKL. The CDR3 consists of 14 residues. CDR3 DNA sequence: TGCGCCAGCAGCCAAGGGGGATTGAGTACTGAAGCTTTCTTT. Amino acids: CASSQGGLSTEAFF.

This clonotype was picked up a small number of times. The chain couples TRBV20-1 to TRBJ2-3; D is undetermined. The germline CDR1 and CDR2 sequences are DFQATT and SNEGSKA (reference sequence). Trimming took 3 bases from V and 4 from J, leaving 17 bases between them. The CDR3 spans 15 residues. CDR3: CSAREPNGLPDTQYF. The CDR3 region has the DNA TGCAGTGCTAGGGAACCTAATGGCTTACCAGATACGCAGTATTTT.